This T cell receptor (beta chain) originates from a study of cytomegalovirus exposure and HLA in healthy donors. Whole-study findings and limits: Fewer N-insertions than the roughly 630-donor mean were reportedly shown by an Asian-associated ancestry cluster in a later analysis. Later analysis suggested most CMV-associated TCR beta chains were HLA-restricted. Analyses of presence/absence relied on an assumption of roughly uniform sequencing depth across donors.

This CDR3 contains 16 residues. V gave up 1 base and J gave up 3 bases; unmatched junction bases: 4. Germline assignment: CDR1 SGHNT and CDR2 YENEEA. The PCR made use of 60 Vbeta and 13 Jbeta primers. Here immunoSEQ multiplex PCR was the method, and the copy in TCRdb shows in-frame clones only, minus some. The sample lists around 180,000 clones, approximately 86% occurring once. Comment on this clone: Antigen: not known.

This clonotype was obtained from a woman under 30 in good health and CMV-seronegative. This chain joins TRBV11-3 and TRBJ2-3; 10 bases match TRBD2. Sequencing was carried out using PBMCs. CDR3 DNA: TGTGCCAGCAGCTTAGGGACGGGACTAGCGACAGATACGCAGTATTTT. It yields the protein CASSLGTGLATDTQYF.